This T cell receptor beta chain was profiled in a study of identical twins. In the case of this clonotype: Its specificity is not known.

The V gene lost 2 bases and the J gene lost 0 bases, with 5 bases spanning the gap. The germline V gene encodes CDR1 SEHNR and CDR2 FQNEAQ (reference sequence). This CDR3 is 14 amino acids long. Study-wide points: Modeled out-of-frame TCR alpha sharing in monozygotic twins fell below observed levels.

One entry per CDR3 protein results from TCRdb running MiXCR on the 5' RACE reads. The sample has about 720,000 distinct CDR3 sequences, roughly 18% seen once. The same data also went into a second study, on T cells expressing NK-cell markers.

The receptor comes from a woman aged 18-30 years in good health. This chain uses TRBV7-9 with TRBJ2-4; the D is unclear. Input material: PBMCs. The CDR3 nucleotides are TGTGCCAGCAGCTTATTGAGAGCCAAAAACATTCAGTACTTC. This gives the protein CASSLLRAKNIQYF.